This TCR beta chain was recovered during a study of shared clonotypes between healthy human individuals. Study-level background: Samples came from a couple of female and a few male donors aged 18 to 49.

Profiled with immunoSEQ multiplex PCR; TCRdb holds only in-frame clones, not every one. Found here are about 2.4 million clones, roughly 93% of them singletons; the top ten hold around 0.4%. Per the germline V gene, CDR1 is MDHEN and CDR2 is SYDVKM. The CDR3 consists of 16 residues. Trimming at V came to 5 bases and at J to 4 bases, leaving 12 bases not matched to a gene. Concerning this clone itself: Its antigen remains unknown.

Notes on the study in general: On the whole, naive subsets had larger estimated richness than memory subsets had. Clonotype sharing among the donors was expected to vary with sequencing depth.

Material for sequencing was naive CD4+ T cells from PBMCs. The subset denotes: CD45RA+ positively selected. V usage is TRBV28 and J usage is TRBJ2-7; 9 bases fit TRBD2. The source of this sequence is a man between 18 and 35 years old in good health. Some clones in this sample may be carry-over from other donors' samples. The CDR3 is CASSVSRSGSFYEQYF. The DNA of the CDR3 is TGTGCCAGCAGTGTATCCCGTAGCGGGAGCTTTTACGAGCAGTACTTC.